This TCR beta chain was sequenced in a study of multiple sclerosis patients with progressive multifocal leukoencephalopathy. General study results and limits: In most PML patients, TRB repertoires appeared less diverse by entropy. TRBV and TRBJ usage showed no common pattern when PML developed.

Worth noting for this clone: Its antigen is currently unknown.

V was clipped by 4 bases and J by 4 bases, with 10 bases between them. Germline-derived CDR1 and CDR2 are MDHEN and SYDVKM. The CDR3 length is 13 residues. The assay was run at survey level. Method: immunoSEQ multiplex PCR; TCRdb's copy keeps in-frame clones and lacks some. The data contain more than 30,000 clones, approximately 90% of them singletons. Time point of the sample: time of PML onset. All PML patients were female, and all patients had earlier interferon beta. This rearrangement joins TRBV28 to TRBJ1-1; D possibly corresponds to TRBD1 (5 bases). The starting material was PBMCs, obtained from a patient treated with natalizumab. The source of this sequence is a woman aged 40 to 55 with progressive multifocal leukoencephalopathy. This chain's CDR3 is CASSYQGGTEAFF. Written as DNA, the CDR3 is TGTGCCAGCAGTTATCAGGGCGGCACTGAAGCTTTCTTT.